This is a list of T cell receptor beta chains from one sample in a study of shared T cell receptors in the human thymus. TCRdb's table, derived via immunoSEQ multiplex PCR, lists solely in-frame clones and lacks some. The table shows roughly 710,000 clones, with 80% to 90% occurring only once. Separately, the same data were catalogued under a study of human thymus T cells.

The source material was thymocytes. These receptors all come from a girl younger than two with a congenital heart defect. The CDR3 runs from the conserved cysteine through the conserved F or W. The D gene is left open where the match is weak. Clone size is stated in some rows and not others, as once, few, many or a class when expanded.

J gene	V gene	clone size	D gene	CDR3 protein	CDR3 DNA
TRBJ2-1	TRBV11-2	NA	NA	CASSPKDRDNEQFF	TGTGCCAGCAGTCCCAAGGACAGAGACAATGAGCAGTTCTTC
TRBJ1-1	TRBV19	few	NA	CASSGGGTEAFF	TGTGCCAGTAGTGGGGGAGGAACTGAAGCTTTCTTT
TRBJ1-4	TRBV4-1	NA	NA	CASSQDFRYGEGKLFF	TGCGCCAGCAGCCAAGATTTTCGGTATGGCGAGGGAAAACTGTTTTTT
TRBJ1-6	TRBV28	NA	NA	CASRSGTPTLAYNSPLHF	TGTGCCAGCAGATCCGGGACACCAACCCTAGCCTATAATTCCCCCCTCCACTTT
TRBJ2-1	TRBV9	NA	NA	CASSVGFTGTFPRNEQFF	TGTGCCAGCAGCGTAGGGTTTACCGGGACTTTCCCCAGGAATGAGCAGTTCTTC
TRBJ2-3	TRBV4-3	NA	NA	CASSHVGGDTQYF	TGCGCCAGCAGCCATGTCGGGGGAGATACGCAGTATTTT
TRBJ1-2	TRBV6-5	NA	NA	CASRTDSANYGYTF	TGTGCCAGCAGGACGGACAGTGCGAACTATGGCTACACCTTC
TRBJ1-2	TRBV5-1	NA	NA	CASSGSGGAANYGYTF	TGCGCCAGCAGCGGGTCCGGAGGAGCAGCTAACTATGGCTACACCTTC
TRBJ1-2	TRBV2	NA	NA	CASSVARRGPGYTF	TGTGCCAGCAGTGTTGCCCGTCGCGGGCCCGGCTACACCTTC
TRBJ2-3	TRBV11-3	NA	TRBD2	CASSLTGGSTDTQYF	TGTGCCAGCAGCTTAACGGGGGGAAGCACAGATACGCAGTATTTT
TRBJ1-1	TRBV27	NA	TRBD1	CASSPWTGSMGTEAFF	TGTGCCAGCAGTCCGTGGACAGGGTCAATGGGCACTGAAGCTTTCTTT
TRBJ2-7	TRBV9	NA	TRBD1	CASSPRCEQGAYEQYF	TGTGCCAGCAGCCCAAGGTGCGAGCAGGGGGCCTACGAGCAGTACTTC
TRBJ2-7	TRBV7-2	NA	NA	CASSLAHYRAPYEQYF	TGTGCCAGCAGCTTAGCCCACTACAGGGCCCCTTACGAGCAGTACTTC
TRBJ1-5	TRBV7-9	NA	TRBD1	CASSKGQLNQPQHF	TGTGCCAGCAGCAAGGGACAGCTCAATCAGCCCCAGCATTTT
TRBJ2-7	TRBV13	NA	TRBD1	CASSLRGGQGRYEQYF	TGTGCCAGCAGCTTAAGGGGGGGACAGGGGAGATACGAGCAGTACTTC
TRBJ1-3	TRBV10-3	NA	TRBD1	CAISEPGTGYEVFGNTIYF	TGTGCCATCAGTGAGCCTGGGACAGGGTACGAGGTCTTTGGAAACACCATATATTTT
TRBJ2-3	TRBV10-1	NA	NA	CASSEGRRSTDTQYF	TGCGCCAGCAGTGAGGGTCGGAGAAGCACAGATACGCAGTATTTT
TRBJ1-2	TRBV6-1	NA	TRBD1	CANRRTGDYGYTF	TGTGCCAACCGGCGGACAGGCGACTATGGCTACACCTTC
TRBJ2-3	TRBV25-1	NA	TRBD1	CASSECPQVAGGF	TGTGCCAGCAGTGAATGCCCACAGGTAGCAGGGGGCTTT
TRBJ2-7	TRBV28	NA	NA	CASSSTSGQYF	TGTGCCAGCAGTTCAACAAGTGGGCAGTACTTC
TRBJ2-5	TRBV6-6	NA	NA	CASSYLLAGWETQYF	TGTGCCAGCAGTTACTTACTAGCCGGTTGGGAGACCCAGTACTTC
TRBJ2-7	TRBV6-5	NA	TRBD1	CASRGRGYEQYF	TGTGCCAGCCGGGGCAGGGGGTACGAGCAGTACTTC
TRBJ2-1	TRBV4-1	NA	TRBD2	CASSQGLAPDQQFF	TGCGCCAGCAGCCAAGGACTAGCTCCGGACCAGCAGTTCTTC
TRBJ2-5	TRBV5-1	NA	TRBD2	CASSSVGLARETQYF	TGCGCCAGCAGCTCGGTAGGACTAGCGCGGGAGACCCAGTACTTC
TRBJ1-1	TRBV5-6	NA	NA	CASSWFREENTEAFF	TGTGCCAGCAGCTGGTTTAGAGAAGAGAACACTGAAGCTTTCTTT
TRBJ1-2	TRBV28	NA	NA	CASTLPGNYGYTF	TGTGCCAGCACCTTGCCAGGGAACTATGGCTACACCTTC
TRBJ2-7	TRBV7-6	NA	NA	CASSLVSSFSYEQYF	TGTGCCAGCAGCTTAGTTTCCTCCTTCTCCTACGAGCAGTACTTC
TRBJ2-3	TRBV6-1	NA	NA	CASSEVWRLDTDTQYF	TGTGCCAGCAGTGAAGTTTGGAGACTGGACACAGATACGCAGTATTTT
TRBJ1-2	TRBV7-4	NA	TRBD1	CASAGEDRGNGYTF	TGTGCCAGCGCTGGCGAGGACAGGGGTAATGGCTACACCTTC
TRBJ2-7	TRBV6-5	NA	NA	CASRTGQSDYEQYF	TGTGCCAGCAGAACAGGGCAGTCGGACTACGAGCAGTACTTC
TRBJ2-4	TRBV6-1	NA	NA	CASSGRKTVLPLAKNIQYF	TGTGCCAGCAGTGGAAGGAAGACAGTCTTGCCACTAGCCAAAAACATTCAGTACTTC
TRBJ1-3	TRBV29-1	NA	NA	CSVPPQGISGNTIYF	TGCAGCGTTCCCCCCCAGGGGATCTCTGGAAACACCATATATTTT
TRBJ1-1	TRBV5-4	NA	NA	CASSPARGRGTEAFF	TGTGCCAGCAGCCCGGCCAGGGGCCGCGGCACTGAAGCTTTCTTT
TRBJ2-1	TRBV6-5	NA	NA	CASSYRGRNFYNEQFF	TGTGCCAGCAGTTACAGAGGCAGAAACTTCTACAATGAGCAGTTCTTC
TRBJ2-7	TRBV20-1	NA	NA	CSARPLYEQYF	TGCAGTGCTAGACCCCTATACGAGCAGTACTTC
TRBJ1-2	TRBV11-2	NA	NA	CASSFVAKNYGYTF	TGTGCCAGCAGCTTTGTGGCAAAGAACTATGGCTACACCTTC
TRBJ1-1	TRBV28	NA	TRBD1	CASSPPQGANTEAFF	TGTGCCAGCAGTCCACCACAGGGGGCGAACACTGAAGCTTTCTTT
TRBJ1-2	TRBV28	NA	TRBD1	CASRHGDRVKDGYTF	TGTGCCAGTAGACATGGGGACAGGGTAAAAGATGGCTACACCTTC
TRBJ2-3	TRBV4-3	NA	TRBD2	CASSPYLAGGTDTQYF	TGCGCCAGCAGCCCTTACCTAGCGGGGGGCACAGATACGCAGTATTTT
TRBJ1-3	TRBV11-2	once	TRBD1	CASRSIPGQKGAGNTIYF	TGTGCCAGCCGCTCTATACCGGGACAGAAAGGGGCTGGAAACACCATATATTTT
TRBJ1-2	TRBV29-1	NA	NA	CSVFNNYGRGYTF	TGCAGCGTCTTCAACAACTACGGTCGGGGCTACACCTTC
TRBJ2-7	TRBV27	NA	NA	CASSYKQGYEQYF	TGTGCCAGCAGTTATAAACAGGGTTACGAGCAGTACTTC
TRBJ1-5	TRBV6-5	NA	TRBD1	CASSDRAGQPQHF	TGTGCCAGCAGCGACAGGGCCGGGCAGCCCCAGCATTTT
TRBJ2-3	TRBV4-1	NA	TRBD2	CASRKRGESTDTQYF	TGCGCCAGCCGAAAACGGGGGGAAAGCACAGATACGCAGTATTTT
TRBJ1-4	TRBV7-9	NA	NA	CASIQGIF	TGTGCCAGTATACAGGGCATTTTT
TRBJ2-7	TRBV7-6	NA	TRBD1	CASSLTGQGGYEQYF	TGTGCCAGCAGCTTAACGGGACAGGGGGGATACGAGCAGTACTTC
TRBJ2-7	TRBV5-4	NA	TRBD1	CASSLEAGTGGTYEQYF	TGTGCCAGCAGCTTGGAAGCCGGGACAGGGGGTACCTACGAGCAGTACTTC
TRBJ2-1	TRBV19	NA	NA	CASSIGQGGYNEQFF	TGTGCCAGTAGTATCGGACAGGGAGGGTACAATGAGCAGTTCTTC
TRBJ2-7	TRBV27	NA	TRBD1	CASSLSWTGGQDEQYF	TGTGCCAGCAGTTTATCATGGACAGGTGGCCAGGACGAGCAGTACTTC
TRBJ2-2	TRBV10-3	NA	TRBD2	CAISDSRLAGGLVTGELFF	TGTGCCATCAGTGACTCAAGACTAGCGGGGGGGCTAGTCACCGGGGAGCTGTTTTTT
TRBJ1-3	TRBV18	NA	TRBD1	CASSPGQLGNTIYF	TGTGCCAGCTCACCGGGACAGCTTGGAAACACCATATATTTT
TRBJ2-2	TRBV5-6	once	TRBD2	CASSLATSGRGTGELFF	TGTGCCAGCAGCTTGGCGACTAGCGGGAGGGGAACCGGGGAGCTGTTTTTT